This T cell receptor beta chain emerged from a study of human T cells and chemical hapten exposure. The time point: patch test 3, about 24 weeks after DPC sensitization. As for treatment: therapeutic diphenylcyclopropenone sensitization with weekly scalp DPC. Original processing notes: TCR counts had a median of around 94,000 per sample and spanned about 23,224 to 750,000. MiXCR, applied by TCRdb to the RACE reads, yields one record per CDR3 protein. These V and J calls derive from TCRdb rather than the authors' analysis. Among about 82,000 distinct CDR3 sequences listed, about an eighth were seen once. Germline V gives CDR1 SGHVS, CDR2 FNYEAQ. CDR3 length equals 13 residues. The V and J ends lost 4 bases and 8 bases respectively, with 13 bases between them.

The chain joins TRBV7-6 to TRBJ2-3, with no clear D. This clonotype was sampled from a woman aged 45-65 years with alopecia areata. Some clones in this sample may be carry-over from other donors' samples. Sequenced material: whole blood, taken in connection with sensitization to the hapten diphenylcyclopropenone (DPC). The CDR3 region is CASSSPSDGTQYF. DNA for the CDR3: TGTGCCAGCAGCTCCCCGTCCGATGGTACGCAGTATTTT. Filled out from reference TRBV7-6 and TRBJ2-3, the complete variable domain reads GAGVSQSPRYKVTKRGQDVALRCDPISGHVSLYWYRQALGQGPEFLTYFNYEAQQDKSGLPNDRFSAERPEGSISTLTIQRTEQRDSAMYRCASSSPSDGTQYFGPGTRLTVL.